The 13 T cell receptor beta chains below were found in one sample sequenced in a study of a mutant IDH1 vaccine in newly diagnosed glioma. No antigen has been identified for these receptors. Some clones are missing from TCRdb's copy, which holds only in-frame ones; the method was immunoSEQ multiplex PCR. The sample lists 25,000 to 35,000 clones, about four fifths seen once, with less than 30% in the top ten. The time point denotes: week 47, end of study. Doses of 300 ug of mutant IDH1 20-mer peptide were given with topical imiquimod. Sequenced material: PBMCs, taken from a glioma patient whose treatment included an IDH1 peptide vaccine. These receptors came from a young man with glioma.

The genes are TRBV27 and TRBJ1-4; D is perhaps TRBD1 (5 bases). The CDR3 sequence is 15 residues long. V was clipped by 4 bases and J by 5 bases, with 14 bases between them. Looked up from germline, CDR1 is MNHEY and CDR2 is SMNVEV (reference sequence). The CDR3 coding sequence is TGTGCCAGCAGTTCCCAGGACACACTGAATGAAAAACTGTTTTTT. This translates into CASSSQDTLNEKLFF.

This sequence joins TRBV7-7 and TRBJ2-2, with TRBD2 identical over 10 bases. This CDR3 is 16 amino acids long. V lost 6 bases, J lost 2 bases, and 6 bases stayed unmatched. CDR1 SSHAT and CDR2 FNYEAQ come from the germline V gene (reference sequence). CDR3 DNA: TGTGCCAGCAGTTCCGGACTAGCGGATAACACCGGGGAGCTGTTTTTT. This sequence encodes CASSSGLADNTGELFF.

The J gene is TRBJ2-2, the V gene TRBV19; 9 bases match TRBD1. V shed 5 bases and J 3 bases; nucleotides not matched to a gene: 4. Germline V gene sequence: CDR1 LNHDA, CDR2 SQIVND (reference sequence). CDR3 size: 15 residues. CDR3 DNA sequence: TGTGCCAGTAGTCAGGGACAGGGTTACACCGGGGAGCTGTTTTTT. Translated: CASSQGQGYTGELFF. Complete variable domain (other parts from reference TRBV19 and TRBJ2-2): DGGITQSPKYLFRKEGQNVTLSCEQNLNHDAMYWYRQDPGQGLRLIYYSQIVNDFQKGDIAEGYSVSREKKESFPLTVTSAQKNPTAFYLCASSQGQGYTGELFFGEGSRLTVL.

J is TRBJ2-3 and V is TRBV5-8; 10 positions match TRBD2. The CDR3 runs 16 residues. The V gene's germline CDR1 is SGHTS and CDR2 YDEGEE. Trimming at V came to 10 bases and at J to 4 bases, leaving 15 bases not matched to a gene. As DNA, the CDR3 is TGTGCCTCAGGGGGGGGTCTAGCGGGAGTCGCAGATACGCAGTATTTT. Amino acid sequence: CASGGGLAGVADTQYF.

This chain links TRBV7-2 with TRBJ1-2; possibly TRBD1 for D (5 bases). Germline CDR1 SGHTA, CDR2 FQGNSA. Trimming cost V 3 bases and J 3 bases, with 8 bases left between them. This CDR3 has 13 residues. CDR3 DNA: TGTGCCAGCAGCTTCGGACATGACTATGGCTACACCTTC. The encoded protein is CASSFGHDYGYTF.

The rearrangement uses TRBV7-3 and TRBJ2-3, with 16 bases aligning to TRBD2. The V gene end was trimmed by 4 bases and the J gene end by 6 bases; junction bases not matched to a gene: 4. CDR3 length: 16 residues. Germline CDR1 SGHTA, CDR2 FQGTGA. CDR3 bases: TGTGCCAGCAGCTCGGGACTAGCGGGAGGGCCGGATACGCAGTATTTT. Its translation: CASSSGLAGGPDTQYF. Variable domain in full (rest from reference TRBV7-3 and TRBJ2-3): GAGVSQTPSNKVTEKGKYVELRCDPISGHTALYWYRQSLGQGPEFLIYFQGTGAADDSGLPNDRFFAVRPEGSVSTLKIQRTERGDSAVYLCASSSGLAGGPDTQYFGPGTRLTVL.

CDR3 coding DNA: TGTGCCAGCAGCCCACGTGGGGCGTATGAGACCCAGTACTTC. Translating it yields CASSPRGAYETQYF. The chain is built from TRBV7-2 and TRBJ2-5; TRBD1 is a possible D gene (5 bases). The CDR3 consists of 14 residues. Trimming pared 5 bases from V and 5 bases from J, leaving 15 bases between. Germline V CDR1 and CDR2: SGHTA, FQGNSA.

The CDR3 spells CASSLAQGNTEAFF. CDR3 sequence (DNA): TGCGCCAGCAGCTTGGCTCAGGGGAACACTGAAGCTTTCTTT. The chain has TRBV5-1 and TRBJ1-1; maybe TRBD1 (5 bases). Trimming removed 0 bases at V and 1 base at J, with 7 bases between. The CDR3 sequence is 14 residues long. CDR1 is SGHRS, CDR2 YFSETQ, per germline.

The CDR3 loop reads CASSQKLDTLAANGELFF. Written as DNA, the CDR3 is TGCGCCAGCAGCCAAAAGCTCGATACACTAGCGGCTAACGGGGAGCTGTTTTTT. This chain connects TRBV4-1 to TRBJ2-2, with 8 bases lining up with TRBD2. CDR1 is MGHRA and CDR2 is YSYEKL in the germline V gene. The V segment lost 2 bases and the J segment 7 bases; nucleotides outside the gene matches: 15. This CDR3 comprises 18 residues.

The genes are TRBV15 and TRBJ2-5; D is undetermined. V was pared by 1 base and J by 3 bases, with 6 bases between. The CDR3 runs 13 residues. In germline, CDR1 is LNHNV, CDR2 YYDKDF (reference sequence). CDR3 residues: CATSRAFEETQYF. DNA of the CDR3: TGTGCCACCAGCAGAGCGTTTGAAGAGACCCAGTACTTC.

This chain links TRBV13 with TRBJ2-1; D possibly corresponds to TRBD2 (5 bases). V lost 5 bases, J lost 0 bases, and 20 bases lay in between. Germline V gene lookup returns CDR1 PRHDT and CDR2 FYEKMQ (reference sequence). The CDR3 consists of 18 residues. The CDR3 bases are TGTGCCAGCAGCCACCCGTCCCGAGGGCGGAGCTCCTACAATGAGCAGTTCTTC. It codes for CASSHPSRGRSSYNEQFF.

The gene calls are TRBV6-6 and TRBJ1-5; TRBD1 is a possible D gene (6 bases). The V gene's germline CDR1 is MNHNY and CDR2 SVGAGI (reference sequence). Trimming stripped 0 bases from V and 7 bases from J, with 10 bases between. This CDR3 region has 14 residues. The CDR3 DNA reads TGTGCCAGCAGTTACTCAGGGGGTGGCCAGCCCCAGCATTTT. Amino acids: CASSYSGGGQPQHF.

The chain couples TRBV5-1 to TRBJ1-2; D is ambiguous. Germline V lookup: CDR1 SGHRS, CDR2 YFSETQ. The CDR3 covers 12 residues. The germline V and J ends were trimmed by 0 bases and 2 bases, with 2 bases remaining between them. Here the CDR3 DNA reads TGCGCCAGCAGCTTGGGGAACTATGGCTACACCTTC. Translated: CASSLGNYGYTF. Full variable domain (outside the CDR3, taken from reference TRBV5-1 and TRBJ1-2): KAGVTQTPRYLIKTRGQQVTLSCSPISGHRSVSWYQQTPGQGLQFLFEYFSETQRNKGNFPGRFSGRQFSNSRSEMNVSTLELGDSALYLCASSLGNYGYTFGSGTRLTVV.